Given below is one TCR beta chain in context. Its antigen is undetermined. This entry comes from a study of OX40 agonist ivuxolimab in advanced cancers. Overall study results and limits: Nonresponders, in some cases, also had low normalized T-cell clonal expansion.

Only in-frame clones appear in the TCRdb table, and some are missing; sequencing was by immunoSEQ multiplex PCR. The sample has 41,000 or so clones, 70% to 90% seen once. Trimming cost V 3 bases and J 4 bases; bases outside gene matches: 2. The CDR3 has 14 amino acids. In germline, CDR1 is MGHRA, CDR2 YSYEKL. The material sequenced was CD4+ or CD8+ T cells sorted from blood, taken in a trial of the OX40 agonist ivuxolimab. J is TRBJ2-7 and V is TRBV4-1; 11 bases fit TRBD2. The origin of this receptor is an adult with an advanced solid tumor such as melanoma, head and neck, liver or kidney cancer. This CDR3 is CASSQGLAVYEQYF. Written as DNA, the CDR3 is TGCGCCAGCAGCCAGGGACTAGCGGTGTACGAGCAGTACTTC.